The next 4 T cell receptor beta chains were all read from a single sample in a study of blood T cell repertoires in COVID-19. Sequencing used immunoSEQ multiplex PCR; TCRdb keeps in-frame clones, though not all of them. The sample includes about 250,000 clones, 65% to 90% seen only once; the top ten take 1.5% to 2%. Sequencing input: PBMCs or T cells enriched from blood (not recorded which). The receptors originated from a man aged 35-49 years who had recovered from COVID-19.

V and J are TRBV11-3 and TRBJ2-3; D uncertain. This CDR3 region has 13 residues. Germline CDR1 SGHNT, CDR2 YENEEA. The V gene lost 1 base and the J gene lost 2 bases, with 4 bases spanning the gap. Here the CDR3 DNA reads TGTGCCAGCAGCTTAGGTATCACAGATACGCAGTATTTT. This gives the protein CASSLGITDTQYF.

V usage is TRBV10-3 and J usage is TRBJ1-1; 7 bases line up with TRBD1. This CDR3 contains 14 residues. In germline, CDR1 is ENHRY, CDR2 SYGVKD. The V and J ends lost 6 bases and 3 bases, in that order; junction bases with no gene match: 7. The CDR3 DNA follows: TGTGCCATCAGCCCCACAGGGGCGGACACTGAAGCTTTCTTT. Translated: CAISPTGADTEAFF.

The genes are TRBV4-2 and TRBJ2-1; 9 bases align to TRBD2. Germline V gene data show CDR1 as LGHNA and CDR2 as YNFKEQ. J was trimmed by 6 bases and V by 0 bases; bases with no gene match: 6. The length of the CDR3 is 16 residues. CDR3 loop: CASSQEPSGATNEQFF. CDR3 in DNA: TGTGCCAGCAGCCAAGAACCTAGCGGGGCCACCAATGAGCAGTTCTTC.

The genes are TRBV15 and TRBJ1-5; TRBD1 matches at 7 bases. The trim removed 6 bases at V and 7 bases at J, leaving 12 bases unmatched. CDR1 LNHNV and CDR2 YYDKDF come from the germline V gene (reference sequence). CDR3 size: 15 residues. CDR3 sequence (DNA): TGTGCCACCAGACGGCGAGGGGGCGAAGTGCAGCCCCAGCATTTT. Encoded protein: CATRRRGGEVQPQHF. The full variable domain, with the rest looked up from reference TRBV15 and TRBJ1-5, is DAMVIQNPRYQVTQFGKPVTLSCSQTLNHNVMYWYQQKSSQAPKLLFHYYDKDFNNEADTPDNFQSRRPNTSFCFLDIRSPGLGDTAMYLCATRRRGGEVQPQHFGDGTRLSIL.